This T cell receptor beta chain appears in the sequencing data of a study of identical twins. A universal primer site arose from template switching, and cDNA bore unique molecular identifiers. From the 5' RACE reads, TCRdb called clonotypes with MiXCR, one entry per CDR3 protein. The sample lists hundreds of thousands of distinct CDR3 sequences; 6.1% were seen once. Study findings and constraints: Zero-insertion analyses could be partly confounded by invariant MAIT and iNKT cells.

In every case, the donor was a healthy Caucasian. This clonotype has a handful of counts. Its antigen is unknown. CDR3 length equals 14 residues. V was trimmed by 6 bases and J by 1 base, leaving 13 bases between them. The germline V gene has CDR1 DFQATT and CDR2 SNEGSKA (reference sequence). The specimen was naive T cells sorted from blood. The chain combines TRBV20-1 with TRBJ1-5; D is perhaps TRBD1 (5 bases). The receptor comes from a man aged 18 to 30 in good health. In DNA form, the CDR3 reads TGCAGTGCCACAGACAGTTCCAGCAATCAGCCCCAGCATTTT. It encodes CSATDSSSNQPQHF.